Reported below is one T cell receptor (beta chain). The assay was immunoSEQ multiplex PCR, and TCRdb's table has in-frame clones only and misses some. In the table there are 120,000 to 150,000 clones, 85% to 90% of which are singletons. The germline V gene has CDR1 SGHRS and CDR2 YFSETQ. V lost 0 bases and J 0 bases, leaving 9 bases between the germline ends. CDR3 length: 16 residues. The data stem from a study of blood T cell repertoires in COVID-19. Study summary: PBMCs, B-cell-depleted T cells, or T cells were the source of the cDNA or gDNA that made up the material.

V is TRBV5-1 and J is TRBJ1-4; D is unresolved. Sequencing was done on a sample of peripheral blood. This clonotype was sampled from a woman over 75 with acute or convalescent COVID-19. The CDR3 DNA reads as TGCGCCAGCAGCTTGGGGGAGGGAGCAACTAATGAAAAACTGTTTTTT. Amino acids: CASSLGEGATNEKLFF.